The T cell receptor beta chain described here comes from a study of blood T cell repertoires in COVID-19. A single count supports this clone. J was trimmed by 3 bases and V by 5 bases; bases with no gene match: 4. Germline V gene lookup returns CDR1 SGHRS and CDR2 YFSETQ. The CDR3 is 15 residues long. The method was immunoSEQ multiplex PCR; TCRdb's version includes in-frame clones alone and lacks a portion of them. The data show about 200,000 clones, 85% seen once. The chain joins TRBV5-1 to TRBJ2-1; TRBD2 matches at 11 bases. The material sequenced was peripheral blood. The receptor's source is a man in his 60s with COVID-19, enrolled during active disease. CDR3 sequence (DNA): TGCGCCAGCAGGAAACTAGCGGGGGACTACAATGAGCAGTTCTTC. It is translated as CASRKLAGDYNEQFF. The full variable domain, with the rest looked up from reference TRBV5-1 and TRBJ2-1, is KAGVTQTPRYLIKTRGQQVTLSCSPISGHRSVSWYQQTPGQGLQFLFEYFSETQRNKGNFPGRFSGRQFSNSRSEMNVSTLELGDSALYLCASRKLAGDYNEQFFGPGTRLTVL.